This T cell receptor beta chain was recovered during a study of cytomegalovirus exposure and HLA in healthy donors (dated by TCRdb to the late 2010s). Regarding the study in general: An earlier analysis of roughly 500 of the donors reported approximately 290 Gb of sequence data and 100 million to 140 million unique TCR beta sequences from some 180 million T cells. An early release covering 550 to 700 HLA-typed donors comprised approximately 290 gigabases of sequencing data and around 86 million unique TCR sequences. Of the roughly 400 genotyped donors, roughly 80% fell in the genetic ancestry cluster associated with self-reported Caucasian donors. The aim of the study was to test whether cataloging public T cell receptors could identify signatures of past pathogen exposure. The study profiled the T cell repertoires of hundreds of subjects by immunosequencing and related them to cytomegalovirus serostatus. A separate validation cohort of more than 100 different subjects was used in addition to the approximately 700-subject first cohort. To predict cytomegalovirus infection status, the study brought together high-throughput TCR immunosequencing, statistical association of individual TCRs with disease status, and machine learning. In a later analysis, previously published TCR beta repertoires from 666 donors were re-analyzed and high-resolution HLA genotyping was added so that TCR occurrence patterns could be studied. Rather than using new phenotypic data, the later analysis identified candidate immune exposures from TCR beta sequences and from how often those sequences occurred across donors. An earlier analysis of nearly 600 of the donors applied high-throughput TCR beta sequencing to assess whether each TCR beta V gene segment acted as functional or pseudogenic. Alongside the repertoire data, information on donor age, sex, ethnicity and CMV serostatus was compiled. A later genetic analysis used genome-wide SNP genotypes for about 55% of the 666 donors, treating that subset as a discovery cohort. All discovery cohort repertoires had been generated using a single sequencing platform. Both class I and class II loci were covered by HLA typing, at four-digit resolution. The number of typed donors differed by locus: 629-630 for A, B, C, DRB1 and DQB1; approximately 520 for DQA1; fewer than 610 for DPA1; and about 450 for DPB1. Four to six DR-DQ haplotypes were handled as single units for association and clustering, since linkage in the cohort was strong. Among a few hundred genotyped donors of the cohort, an average of 235,054 unique TCR beta nucleotide sequences were sequenced per donor, roughly 18% of them non-productive. Findings and caveats that apply to the study as a whole: The earlier analysis of 450 to 700 of the donors excluded some 15 rarely observed V segments, including chromosome 9 orphons, because counts were too low. The sequencing pipeline was judged likely to have produced a cluster of highly shared sequence variants as a technical artifact. Correlated functional status among segregating V segments might reflect linkage disequilibrium, but an unknown experimental factor could not be ruled out. Because HLA typing was missing for some donors at each locus, association tests included only the typed subset. An association between a missense DCLRE1C variant and V-gene and J-gene trimming of TCR beta chains was found in a later genetic analysis and replicated in an independent cohort. Roughly uniform sequencing depth across donors was assumed in presence/absence analyses, although this assumption may not hold. In the study, approximately 160 TCR beta chains were listed as associated with cytomegalovirus. Three of the identified cytomegalovirus-associated TCR beta chains were confirmed in vitro to be specific for cytomegalovirus antigens. Most CMV-associated TCR beta chains appeared to be HLA-restricted in a later analysis, and the HLA associations seemed to be driven largely by CMV exposure. In a later analysis, HLA-associated TCR beta chains showed more clonal expansion and lower generation probabilities than non-associated chains that were equally common. Most TCR sequences were observed very rarely across donors, whereas some public TCRs were present in many individuals. A further reported finding was that TCR beta sequences accurately predicted the HLA-A and HLA-B alleles for most subjects in the first cohort. In an earlier analysis of around 500 of the donors, most TCR beta V segments appeared in productive rearrangements about 87% or about 30% of the time, broadly matching IMGT annotations. In a later analysis, the rate of TCR association differed among HLA loci, with DRB1 alleles having the most associated TCRs and HLA-C alleles having the fewest. When HLA alleles, especially DR and DQ, strongly co-occurred, TCR associations were difficult to assign to individual alleles. A later analysis associated around 16,000 TCR beta sequences with specific HLA alleles at a false discovery rate of 0.05. Only TCR beta chains were sequenced in this cohort, and the absence of alpha or paired-chain data limited detectable features. For the cohort, immune exposure information was limited to CMV serostatus. Several of the top co-occurrence clusters appeared to be linked to parvovirus B19, influenza, CMV and Epstein-Barr virus, according to a later analysis. In a later genetic analysis, fewer N-insertions in productive TCRs were reported among donors in an Asian-associated ancestry cluster than the roughly 640-donor mean. In both the original and validation cohorts, the classifier was reported to diagnose cytomegalovirus status with high specificity and sensitivity. The authors suggested that the approach could potentially be generalized to other disease states and immunological phenotypes.

The library relied on the immunoSEQ multiplex PCR assay. For the multiplex PCR, a mixture combining 60 forward primers for TCR Vbeta segments and 13 reverse primers for TCR Jbeta segments was used. The CDR3 region of rearranged TCR beta genes was amplified from genomic DNA by a multiplex PCR assay. The amplified TCR beta libraries were sequenced on the Illumina HiSeq System as 87-base-pair reads. The authors' analysis ran thus. In a later analysis, approximately 74 million unique TCR beta chains were counted across the 666 repertoires, and around 10 million of these chains were shared by at least two donors. Raw reads were error-corrected and collapsed into unique sequences with a nearest-neighbor algorithm that merged closely related sequences to remove PCR and sequencing errors. CDR3 sequences were aligned to IMGT reference sequences to assign V, D and J gene segments. Each retained sequence needed at least a six-nucleotide match to both a V gene segment and a J gene segment. Rearrangements were classified as productive when the CDR3 lacked stop codons and remained in frame with V and J, and all other rearrangements were classified as non-productive. CDR3 was defined according to IMGT convention as the region running from the second conserved V-encoded cysteine to the conserved J-encoded phenylalanine. The earlier analysis of about 530 of the donors excluded any sequence lacking an unambiguous match to a single V gene segment. An earlier analysis of several hundred of the donors called V segments functional above 56.7% productive rearrangements and segregating when the between-donor standard deviation exceeded 5%. A statistical classification framework was developed to diagnose cytomegalovirus status using the catalog of TCR beta chain sequences. In a later analysis, V and J genes were assigned by comparing TCR nucleotide sequences against IMGT/GENE-DB human TR gene sequences. A later analysis assigned CDR3 sequences and most-parsimonious VDJ recombination scenarios with the TCRdist pipeline. A later analysis defined each TCR beta chain by its CDR3 amino acid sequence plus V-gene family, and excluded reads lacking a unique V-gene family. In a later analysis, 550 to 650 highly shared, low-generation-probability nucleotide sequences were removed to address suspected cross-contamination and a sequencing artifact. A later analysis calculated a clonal expansion index for each public chain from normalized within-repertoire ranks of inferred template counts. A later analysis computed generation probabilities with a VDJ recombination model fitted to out-of-frame rearrangements, and checked the results against IGoR. Hypergeometric tests were used in a later analysis to score TCR-TCR, TCR-HLA and TCR-CMV co-occurrence, with a repertoire-size bias correction applied to the TCR pairs. In a later analysis, false discovery rates were estimated by permuting HLA or CMV assignments 20 times. In a later analysis, co-occurring TCRs were grouped using DBSCAN, with TCRdist sequence similarity added in when clustering inside HLA-allele-positive subsets. For co-occurrence clustering, repertoires with fewer than 30,000 or more than 120,000 public chains were excluded, along with five repertoires with anomalous nucleotide sharing. This immuneACCESS table, as held by TCRdb, lists in-frame sequences with V and J called but not all clones. Of the missing ones, under half trace to an unresolved V gene in checked studies; the others have no known cause. Clone size and V and J calls were adopted from that table, with D and trimming inferred from the DNA. Counted in this sample were 100,000 to 150,000 clones; roughly four fifths of them appeared once. The ten largest clones add up to approximately 3.9% of the sample.

In total, roughly 670 healthy bone marrow donors made up the cohort. All cohort members were sampled while nominally healthy, although unrecorded immune exposures were likely present. The donor tested CMV seropositive and was one of the 289 seropositive cohort members. A peripheral blood sample was collected from each donor, and TCR beta sequencing was performed on peripheral blood mononuclear cells. Genomic DNA was extracted from the blood cell samples with the Qiagen DNeasy Blood Extraction Kit. This clone appeared a few times. No antigen is known for it. Per-base quality was not reported, and no clone a single base away is much larger than it. The sample was PBMCs. The source is a woman aged 45-59 years in good health and CMV-seropositive.

Read as DNA, the sequence is TGTGCCAGCAGTACCTTTGGCGGCGGGGGTGGCTACACCTTC. Its coded protein is CASSTFGGGGGYTF. This chain joins TRBV6-5 to TRBJ1-2; tentative D gene TRBD1, with 5 bases matching. CDR1 and CDR2, per the germline V gene, are MNHEY and SVGAGI. Trimming at the junction amounts to 5 bases on V and 7 bases on J, and the germline ends lie 17 bases apart. Including cysteine and phenylalanine, the CDR3 has 14 amino acids. Kept here is only the CDR3 DNA, which spans 42 bases and is read in frame from base 1.